This T cell receptor beta chain was observed in a study of radiotherapy plus CTLA-4 blockade in lung cancer. Study background: Objective responses were recorded in about 18% of patients, with disease control recorded in about 29%. Findings and caveats of the study: TCR clones of tumor origin grew in blood after radiotherapy plus ipilimumab. The best predictor of response was reported to be early blood T cell clone dynamics, with interferon-beta.

CTLA-4 blockade using ipilimumab, together with focal radiation, was received by patients with chemo-refractory metastatic non-small-cell lung cancer. Sequenced by immunoSEQ multiplex PCR; TCRdb stores in-frame clones only, minus some. Of about 110,000 clones listed, over 65% are singletons. Note on this clone: What it binds is unknown.

Germline CDR1 SGHTA, CDR2 FQGNSA. The V gene end was trimmed by 4 bases and the J gene end by 7 bases; junction bases not matched to a gene: 15. The CDR3 has 17 residues. Sequencing used peripheral blood, obtained from a patient treated with radiotherapy plus ipilimumab. The sequence derives from a human donor with non-small cell lung cancer that progressed on radiotherapy plus ipilimumab. Some clones in this sample may be carry-over from other donors' samples. The rearrangement links TRBV7-2 to TRBJ2-1; 8 bases line up with TRBD1. For the CDR3, the DNA is TGTGCCAGCAGCTCCCTACCTGCGGCAGGGGGCGAGAATGAGCAGTTCTTC. Translated, it gives CASSSLPAAGGENEQFF. Full variable domain (rest looked up from reference TRBV7-2 and TRBJ2-1): GAGVSQSPSNKVTEKGKDVELRCDPISGHTALYWYRQSLGQGLEFLIYFQGNSAPDKSGLPSDRFSAERTGGSVSTLTIQRTQQEDSAVYLCASSSLPAAGGENEQFFGPGTRLTVL.